This TCR beta chain was captured by sequencing in a study of blood T cells in healthy people across ages. This clonotype was seen a handful of times. What it recognizes is unknown. Next came a second PCR, run for 7 to 11 cycles, which used a sample-barcoded 5' primer along with a J-beta primer mix. TCRdb reanalysed the 5' RACE reads using MiXCR and keeps one entry per CDR3 protein. Among about 1.8 million distinct CDR3 sequences listed, around half were seen once. Trimming removed 0 bases from V and 1 base from J, with 18 bases in between. The CDR3 has 17 amino acids. Germline lookup yields CDR1 DFQATT and CDR2 SNEGSKA (reference sequence). The study, taken as a whole, reports: Across the age range, TCR beta diversity per million T cells fell in a roughly linear way.

This sequence was found in a middle-aged woman in good health. V is TRBV20-1 and J is TRBJ2-5, with a possible D match to TRBD2 (5 bases). Source material: blood. The CDR3 DNA reads as TGCAGTGCTAGAGATCTTTATGCGGGTCTTCTCCAAGAGACCCAGTACTTC. It yields the protein CSARDLYAGLLQETQYF.